The 20 T cell receptor beta chains below come from one sample, sequenced in a study of cytomegalovirus exposure and HLA in healthy donors. The PCR ran on 60 Vbeta and 13 Jbeta primers. Only in-frame clones appear in the TCRdb table, and some are missing; sequencing was by immunoSEQ multiplex PCR. Recorded for this sample: about 160,000 clones. The material sequenced was PBMCs. The receptors stem from a woman aged 45-59 years in good health and CMV-seronegative.

J is TRBJ2-1 and V is TRBV11-3, with 12 nucleotides matching TRBD2. CDR1 SGHNT and CDR2 YENEEA come from the germline V gene. The CDR3 totals 15 residues. Trimming took 5 bases from V and 9 from J; bases not matched to a gene: 8. The CDR3 loop is CASSLRLAGVGEQFF. For the CDR3, the DNA is TGTGCCAGCAGCCTCCGACTAGCGGGAGTAGGTGAGCAGTTCTTC.

The V call is TRBV18, the J call TRBJ1-6; 7 nucleotides agree with TRBD1. The CDR3 has 15 amino acids. J lost 7 bases, V lost 4 bases, and 7 bases had no gene match. Germline V gene lookup returns CDR1 KGHSH and CDR2 LQKENI. The chain's CDR3 is CASSQGAGGNSPLHF. The CDR3, as DNA: TGTGCCAGCTCACAGGGGGCAGGGGGGAATTCACCCCTCCACTTT.

J is TRBJ1-2 and V is TRBV19; perhaps TRBD1 as D (6 bases). Germline-derived CDR1 and CDR2 are LNHDA and SQIVND (reference sequence). Trimming removed 7 bases at V and 4 bases at J, with 16 bases between. This CDR3 has 14 residues. The CDR3 protein is CASTSDRRAYGYTF. The CDR3 DNA reads TGTGCCAGTACCTCCGACAGGCGAGCCTATGGCTACACCTTC.

J is TRBJ1-2 and V is TRBV28, with TRBD1 matching 12 bases. With V trimmed by 3 bases and J by 4 bases, 12 bases remained unmatched. This CDR3 is 18 amino acids long. Germline assignment: CDR1 MDHEN and CDR2 SYDVKM. The CDR3 sequence is CASSFSGTGGTAGYGYTF. The DNA for the CDR3 is TGTGCCAGCAGTTTTTCCGGGACAGGGGGCACTGCGGGCTATGGCTACACCTTC.

The J gene is TRBJ1-4, the V gene TRBV29-1, with D possibly being TRBD1 (5 bases). Trimming left V 4 bases short and J 5 bases short, with 11 bases between. In germline, CDR1 is SQVTM, CDR2 ANQGSEA. The CDR3 length is 13 residues. CDR3 region: CSVGTGLNEKLFF. DNA of the CDR3: TGCAGCGTTGGCACAGGCTTGAATGAAAAACTGTTTTTT.

Points on this clone: At one of its ends the junction is not consistent with the germline gene, which may arise from a read error. The sample contains more than one DNA sequence encoding this CDR3. V usage is TRBV30 and J usage is TRBJ1-1; 7 bases agree with TRBD1. Looked up from germline, CDR1 is GTSNPN and CDR2 is SVGIG (reference sequence). The CDR3 is 12 amino acids. The DNA of the CDR3 is TGTGCCTCGGGAACAGGGGAAACTGAAGCTTTCTTC. Its protein product is CASGTGETEAFF.

V gene TRBV6-5 combines with J gene TRBJ2-2; D may be TRBD2 (5 bases). Germline CDR1 MNHEY, CDR2 SVGAGI. Trimming removed 5 bases at V and 6 bases at J, with 16 bases between. This CDR3 has 15 amino acids. The CDR3, as DNA: TGTGCCAGCAGTAACCCAGCGGTTACGGCCGGGGAGCTGTTTTTT. Its protein is CASSNPAVTAGELFF.

J is TRBJ1-2 and V is TRBV6-5; a weak D match, TRBD1 (5 bases). The germline gives CDR1 MNHEY, CDR2 SVGAGI. Trimming left V 6 bases short and J 4 bases short, with 12 bases between. The CDR3 totals 13 residues. CDR3: CASRTTAIYGYTF. CDR3 in DNA: TGTGCCAGCAGAACGACAGCAATCTATGGCTACACCTTC.

The rearrangement uses TRBV6-6 and TRBJ1-1; TRBD1 aligns across 10 bases. Germline loops: CDR1 MNHNY, CDR2 SVGAGI (reference sequence). J was trimmed by 3 bases and V by 8 bases; bases with no gene match: 6. The CDR3 has 14 amino acids. The CDR3 nucleotides read TGTGCCAGCCGACGGACAGGGGGGGACACTGAAGCTTTCTTT. Amino acids: CASRRTGGDTEAFF.

This chain uses TRBV30 with TRBJ2-1; D is possibly TRBD2 (6 bases). Between the trimmed V and J ends, which lost 2 bases and 9 bases, there was a span of 11 bases. Looked up from germline, CDR1 is GTSNPN and CDR2 is SVGIG (reference sequence). The CDR3 is 12 amino acids. The CDR3 DNA is TGTGCCTGGAGTTTGGGGGGTTTTGAGCAGTTCTTC. Translated, it gives CAWSLGGFEQFF.

The CDR3 spells CASAGGEGQPQHF. DNA of the CDR3: TGTGCCAGCGCCGGGGGGGAGGGACAGCCCCAGCATTTT. The genes are TRBV19 and TRBJ1-5, with a possible D match to TRBD1 (5 bases). The CDR3 contains 13 residues. Germline lookup yields CDR1 LNHDA and CDR2 SQIVND (reference sequence). Trimming cost V 9 bases and J 7 bases, with 16 bases left between them.

This chain connects TRBV7-9 to TRBJ2-1, with 9 bases that match TRBD2. The trim removed 5 bases at V and 4 bases at J, leaving 9 bases unmatched. This CDR3 has 16 residues. Germline V gene data show CDR1 as SEHNR and CDR2 as FQNEAQ (reference sequence). CDR3 region: CASSQGTSLLYNEQFF. In DNA form, the CDR3 reads TGTGCCAGCAGCCAAGGGACTAGCCTCCTTTACAATGAGCAGTTCTTC.

The chain links TRBV5-1 to TRBJ1-2; 9 nucleotides align to TRBD1. CDR1 and CDR2 (germline): SGHRS, YFSETQ. The CDR3 runs 14 residues. J lost 7 bases, V lost 0 bases, and 4 bases had no gene match. The CDR3 sequence: CASSLGTGEIGYTF. The CDR3 DNA is TGCGCCAGCAGCTTGGGGACAGGGGAAATTGGCTACACCTTC.

This chain uses TRBV6-5 with TRBJ1-5; TRBD1 matches at 7 bases. Germline CDR1 and CDR2: MNHEY and SVGAGI. The CDR3 runs to 15 residues. V shed 0 bases, J shed 10 bases, and the junction held 9 bases outside the gene matches. The CDR3 sequence is CASSYSGQGGDPQHF. CDR3 nucleotide sequence: TGTGCCAGCAGTTACTCCGGGCAGGGGGGCGATCCCCAGCATTTT.

The gene calls are TRBV15 and TRBJ2-7; the D gene is possibly TRBD2 (5 bases). This CDR3 is built from 15 residues. Trimming cost V 3 bases and J 6 bases, with 18 bases left between them. Germline V gives CDR1 LNHNV, CDR2 YYDKDF (reference sequence). Here the CDR3 DNA reads TGTGCCACCAGCAGGCCACCTATGACTGCGGGCGAGCAGTACTTC. Its translation: CATSRPPMTAGEQYF.

V is TRBV30 and J is TRBJ1-2; the match to TRBD1 covers 7 bases. This CDR3 comprises 15 residues. CDR1 GTSNPN and CDR2 SVGIG come from the germline V gene (reference sequence). V dropped 0 bases and J dropped 3; count of bases not matched to a gene: 7. CDR3 loop: CAWSVPPDRDYGYTF. The CDR3 nucleotides read TGTGCCTGGAGTGTCCCCCCCGACAGGGACTATGGCTACACCTTC.

V and J are TRBV15 and TRBJ2-5, with a weak D call TRBD2 (6 bases). Trimming shortened V by 0 bases and J by 2 bases, and 16 bases separated the two germline ends. The CDR3 totals 17 residues. CDR1 is LNHNV, CDR2 YYDKDF, per germline (reference sequence). CDR3: CATSRDYLASTQETQYF. In nucleotides, the CDR3 is TGTGCCACCAGCAGAGATTACCTAGCGAGTACACAAGAGACCCAGTACTTC.

The DNA of the CDR3 is TGTGCCAGTCTGACGGGGGGATACAATGAGCAGTTCTTC. Protein product: CASLTGGYNEQFF. V is TRBV28 and J is TRBJ2-1, with TRBD2 matching over 7 bases. The CDR3 consists of 13 residues. Germline-derived CDR1 and CDR2 are MDHEN and SYDVKM. J was trimmed by 4 bases and V by 9 bases; bases with no gene match: 6. The variable domain in full, with the rest retrieved from reference TRBV28 and TRBJ2-1, is DVKVTQSSRYLVKRTGEKVFLECVQDMDHENMFWYRQDPGLGLRLIYFSYDVKMKEKGDIPEGYSVSREKKERFSLILESASTNQTSMYLCASLTGGYNEQFFGPGTRLTVL.

The chain uses TRBV27 and TRBJ1-1; 8 bases align to TRBD1. The CDR3 is made up of 16 amino acids. Trimming took 4 bases from V and 1 from J; bases not matched to a gene: 8. Per germline, CDR1 MNHEY and CDR2 SMNVEV (reference sequence). CDR3 in DNA: TGTGCCAGCAGTTCCTGGACAGGGTTTGGGAACACTGAAGCTTTCTTT. This encodes CASSSWTGFGNTEAFF.

The rearrangement joins TRBV5-6 to TRBJ1-3; D is ambiguous. The CDR3 covers 16 residues. Trimming removed 1 base at V and 4 bases at J, with 15 bases between. In germline, CDR1 is SGHDT, CDR2 YYEEEE. CDR3 in DNA: TGTGCCAGCAGCTTGTTTGAGAACCCAATCGGAAACACCATATATTTT. Translating it yields CASSLFENPIGNTIYF. The full variable domain, completed using reference TRBV5-6 and TRBJ1-3, is DAGVTQSPTHLIKTRGQQVTLRCSPKSGHDTVSWYQQALGQGPQFIFQYYEEEERQRGNFPDRFSGHQFPNYSSELNVNALLLGDSALYLCASSLFENPIGNTIYFGEGSWLTVV.